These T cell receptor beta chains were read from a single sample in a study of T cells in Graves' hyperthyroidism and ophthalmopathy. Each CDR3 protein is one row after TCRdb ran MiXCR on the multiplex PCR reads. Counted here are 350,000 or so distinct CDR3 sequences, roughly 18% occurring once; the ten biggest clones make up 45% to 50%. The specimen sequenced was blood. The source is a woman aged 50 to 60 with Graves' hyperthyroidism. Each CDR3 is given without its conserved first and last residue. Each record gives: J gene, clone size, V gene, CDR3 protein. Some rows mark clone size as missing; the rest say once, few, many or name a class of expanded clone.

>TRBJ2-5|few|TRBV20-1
SASSGAETQY
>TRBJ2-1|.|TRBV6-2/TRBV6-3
ASSPGGTKSYNEQF
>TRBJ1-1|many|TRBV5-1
ASSLGGPNTEAF
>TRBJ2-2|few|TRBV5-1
ASSLAGLSSNTGELF
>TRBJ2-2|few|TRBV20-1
SARKLLAGELF
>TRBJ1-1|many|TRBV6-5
ASSYYPGRDTEAF
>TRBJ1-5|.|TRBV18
ASSPGQGPALNQPQH
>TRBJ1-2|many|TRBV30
AWSVQGQGYGYT
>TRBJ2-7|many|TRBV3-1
ASSQGTSGFYEQY
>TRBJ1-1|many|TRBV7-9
ASSPTGTVNTEAF
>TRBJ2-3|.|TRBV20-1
SARAASGASTDTQY
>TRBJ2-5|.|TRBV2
ASSDRGQVQETQY
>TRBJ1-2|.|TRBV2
ASSEGPGGANANYGYT
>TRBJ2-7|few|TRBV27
ASSEVAGVLKQY
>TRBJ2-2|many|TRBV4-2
ASSQDRLANTGELF
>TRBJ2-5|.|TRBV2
ASSEFGGEIQETQY
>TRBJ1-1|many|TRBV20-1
SARDGRGDTEAF